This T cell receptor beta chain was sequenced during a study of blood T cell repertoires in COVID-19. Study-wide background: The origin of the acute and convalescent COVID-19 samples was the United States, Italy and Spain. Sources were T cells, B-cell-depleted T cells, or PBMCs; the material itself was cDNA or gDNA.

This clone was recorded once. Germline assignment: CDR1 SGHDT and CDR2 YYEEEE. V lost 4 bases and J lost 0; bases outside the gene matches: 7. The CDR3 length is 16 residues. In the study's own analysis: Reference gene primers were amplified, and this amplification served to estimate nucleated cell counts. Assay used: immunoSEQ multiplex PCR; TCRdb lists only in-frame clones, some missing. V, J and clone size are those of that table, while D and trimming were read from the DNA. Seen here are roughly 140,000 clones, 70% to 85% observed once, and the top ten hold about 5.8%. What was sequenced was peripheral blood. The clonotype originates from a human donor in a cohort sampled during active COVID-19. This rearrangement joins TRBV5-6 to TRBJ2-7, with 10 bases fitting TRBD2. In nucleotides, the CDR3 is TGTGCCAGCAGCGCCGGACTAGCGGAAAGCTCCTACGAGCAGTACTTC. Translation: CASSAGLAESSYEQYF.